The entry below gives a single T cell receptor (beta chain) sequence along with its context. Antigen unknown. The 5'RACE template-switching step produced TCR cDNA and added a universal primer site and UMIs. One entry per CDR3 protein results from TCRdb running MiXCR on the 5' RACE reads. This table holds hundreds of thousands of distinct CDR3 sequences, over 15% found once. The data belong to a study of T cells after yellow fever vaccination. Study-level points and caveats: At around 96% for CD4 and approximately 88% for CD8, most primary-vaccination clones showed up again after the booster.

The CDR3 is 15 residues long. J was trimmed by 3 bases and V by 0 bases; bases with no gene match: 5. CDR1 and CDR2 from the germline V gene are DFQATT and SNEGSKA (reference sequence). The sequencing here drew on PBMCs, taken before the yellow fever booster vaccination. This sequence joins TRBV20-1 and TRBJ2-7, with TRBD1 identical over 10 bases. This TCR derives from a young man who received the YFV17D yellow fever vaccine. CDR3 protein: CSARDGQGGFYEQYF. In DNA form, the CDR3 reads TGCAGTGCTAGAGATGGACAGGGGGGGTTCTACGAGCAGTACTTC.